A single sample gave rise to the 27 T cell receptor beta chains below, sequenced in a study of blood T cell repertoires in COVID-19. Generated by immunoSEQ multiplex PCR, the TCRdb table keeps only in-frame clones and is missing some. The data hold 200,000 to 250,000 clones, with approximately 84% observed a single time. The sequenced sample consisted of peripheral blood. These receptors all stem from a woman in her forties or fifties with active or convalescent COVID-19.

The chain employs TRBV6-5 and TRBJ1-5; 9 nucleotides agree with TRBD1. J was trimmed by 1 base and V by 7 bases; bases with no gene match: 5. Germline CDR1 MNHEY, CDR2 SVGAGI. The CDR3 length is 15 residues. CDR3 DNA sequence: TGTGCCAGCAAAAGGACAGGGGTCAGCAATCAGCCCCAGCATTTT. Amino acids: CASKRTGVSNQPQHF.

This chain joins TRBV5-1 and TRBJ1-6, with a tentative D call TRBD1 (5 bases). From germline, CDR1 is SGHRS and CDR2 YFSETQ. V was cut by 5 bases and J by 6 bases, with 15 bases left in between. The CDR3 is made up of 15 amino acids. The CDR3 spells CASRDPGVSNSPLHF. DNA for the CDR3: TGCGCCAGCAGGGACCCGGGGGTTTCTAATTCACCCCTCCACTTT.

This chain uses TRBV2 with TRBJ2-5; unclear D gene. Germline V gives CDR1 SNHLY, CDR2 FYNNEI. The V end lost 6 bases, the J end lost 5 bases, and 7 bases lay between the germline ends. The CDR3 is 11 amino acids. Written as DNA, the CDR3 is TGTGCCAGCAGCGAGTCGGAGACCCAGTACTTC. It is translated as CASSESETQYF. The full variable domain, with the rest looked up from reference TRBV2 and TRBJ2-5, is EPEVTQTPSHQVTQMGQEVILRCVPISNHLYFYWYRQILGQKVEFLVSFYNNEISEKSEIFDDQFSVERPDGSNFTLKIRSTKLEDSAMYFCASSESETQYFGPGTRLLVL.

This sequence joins TRBV3-1 (or the pseudogene TRBV3-2) and TRBJ1-5; 8 positions agree with TRBD1. The CDR3 has 14 residues. Germline lookup yields CDR1 LGHDT and CDR2 YNNKEL (reference sequence). The trim removed 4 bases at V and 4 bases at J, leaving 3 bases unmatched. The CDR3 reads CASSLGQVNQPQHF. CDR3 bases: TGTGCCAGCAGCCTGGGACAGGTAAATCAGCCCCAGCATTTT.

The J gene is TRBJ2-7, the V gene TRBV27; 8 bases map to TRBD1. CDR1 and CDR2 from the germline V gene are MNHEY and SMNVEV (reference sequence). This CDR3 spans 16 amino acids. Unmatched junction bases numbered 13, after V lost 6 bases and J lost 3 bases. In nucleotides, the CDR3 is TGTGCCAGCAGCCCAACTTACTCACAGGGGGACTACGAGCAGTACGTC. This codes for CASSPTYSQGDYEQYV.

As concerns this clone: The junction shows a germline mismatch at one end, possibly a read error. The chain has TRBV7-3 and TRBJ2-3; D may be TRBD2 (6 bases). Germline V CDR1 and CDR2: SGHTA, FQGTGA. This CDR3 contains 13 residues. In DNA, the CDR3 is TGTGCCAGCAGCCTAACTAGCTTCGGTGCGCAGTATTTT. It translates to CASSLTSFGAQYF.

V gene TRBV7-4 combines with J gene TRBJ1-4, with 8 bases fitting TRBD1. This CDR3 comprises 20 residues. Germline V gene lookup returns CDR1 SGHVT and CDR2 SQSDAQ. The junction had 13 bases not matched to a gene; V was cut back by 1 base and J by 0 bases. The CDR3: CASSLDWGQEERPTNEKLFF. CDR3 DNA: TGTGCCAGCAGCTTAGATTGGGGACAGGAGGAGAGGCCAACTAATGAAAAACTGTTTTTT. Full variable domain (remainder filled in from reference TRBV7-4 and TRBJ1-4): GAGVSQSPRYKVAKRGRDVALRCDSISGHVTLYWYRQTLGQGSEVLTYSQSDAQRDKSGRPSGRFSAERPERSVSTLKIQRTEQGDSAVYLCASSLDWGQEERPTNEKLFFGSGTQLSVL.

This clone has just one count. This chain links TRBV10-3 with TRBJ1-1; TRBD1 might be the D (5 bases). V dropped 6 bases and J dropped 1 base, with 12 bases sitting between them. There are 14 residues in the CDR3. CDR1 and CDR2 from the germline V gene are ENHRY and SYGVKD. In nucleotides, the CDR3 is TGTGCCATCAGGTATGCAGGGCAGAACACTGAAGCTTTCTTT. The encoded protein is CAIRYAGQNTEAFF.

This rearrangement joins TRBV14 to TRBJ2-7, with 7 bases matching TRBD2. The germline V gene has CDR1 SGHDN and CDR2 FVKESK. V trimming: 4 bases; J trimming: 0 bases; junction bases outside the gene matches: 6. The CDR3 totals 15 residues. CDR3: CASSRSSGNSYEQYF. The DNA of the CDR3 is TGTGCCAGCAGCCGATCGAGCGGGAACTCCTACGAGCAGTACTTC.

This clone has a handful of counts. The rearrangement joins TRBV30 to TRBJ1-3; 11 nucleotides line up with TRBD1. Germline V gene data show CDR1 as GTSNPN and CDR2 as SVGIG (reference sequence). Trimming cost V 5 bases and J 0 bases; bases outside gene matches: 9. This CDR3 is 17 amino acids long. CDR3 region: CAWGAGTGGNSGNTIYF. The DNA for the CDR3 is TGTGCCTGGGGCGCCGGGACAGGGGGGAACTCTGGAAACACCATATATTTT. Filled out from reference TRBV30 and TRBJ1-3, the complete variable domain reads SQTIHQWPATLVQPVGSPLSLECTVEGTSNPNLYWYRQAAGRGLQLLFYSVGIGQISSEVPQNLSASRPQDRQFILSSKKLLLSDSGFYLCAWGAGTGGNSGNTIYFGEGSWLTVV.

The chain uses TRBV23-1 and TRBJ2-7; 7 bases are shared with TRBD1. TRBV23-1 is labeled an ORF, and its function is uncertain. The V gene end was trimmed by 7 bases and the J gene end by 6 bases; junction bases not matched to a gene: 18. The CDR3 loop spans 16 amino acids. The CDR3 protein is CASTQTGQASPGEQYV. In DNA form, the CDR3 reads TGCGCCAGCACCCAAACTGGACAGGCATCACCTGGCGAGCAGTACGTC.

Turning to this clone: Other DNA sequences in the sample encode the same CDR3. The rearrangement uses TRBV5-4 and TRBJ2-3; D is unresolved. The CDR3 contains 13 residues. Germline CDR1 reads SGHNT; CDR2 reads YYREEE (reference sequence). V dropped 3 bases and J dropped 3 bases, with 8 bases sitting between them. The CDR3 spells CASSSRGTDTQYF. The CDR3 DNA sequence: TGTGCCAGCAGCTCCCGCGGAACAGATACGCAGTATTTT.

The rearrangement joins TRBV5-1 to TRBJ2-2; D gene ambiguous. The CDR3 covers 14 residues. The germline V gene has CDR1 SGHRS and CDR2 YFSETQ. V lost 4 bases and J lost 2, with 9 bases in between. CDR3 protein: CASSPAGNTGELFF. For the CDR3, the DNA is TGCGCCAGCAGCCCCGCAGGTAACACCGGGGAGCTGTTTTTT.

The chain links TRBV4-1 to TRBJ2-1; 8 bases map to TRBD2. Looked up from germline, CDR1 is MGHRA and CDR2 is YSYEKL. This CDR3 is built from 18 residues. With 4 bases clipped from V and 0 bases from J, the junction kept 11 bases outside the gene matches. The CDR3 sequence is CASSPSTRRGASYNEQFF. The CDR3 DNA sequence: TGCGCCAGCAGCCCATCAACGAGGCGGGGGGCCTCCTACAATGAGCAGTTCTTC.

The genes are TRBV5-4 and TRBJ1-1; 7 nucleotides line up with TRBD1. The CDR3 sequence is 14 residues long. Germline V gene data show CDR1 as SGHNT and CDR2 as YYREEE (reference sequence). V gave up 4 bases and J gave up 11 bases; unmatched junction bases: 14. This CDR3 reads CASSPRTGGGEAFF. The CDR3 DNA sequence: TGTGCCAGCAGCCCTCGGACAGGAGGGGGTGAGGCTTTCTTT.

The chain carries TRBV5-1 and TRBJ1-2; possible D gene TRBD1, 6 bases. The V gene lost 0 bases and the J gene lost 0 bases, with 9 bases spanning the gap. Germline values: CDR1 SGHRS, CDR2 YFSETQ. The CDR3 covers 15 residues. CDR3 region: CASSLGQGTNYGYTF. DNA for the CDR3: TGCGCCAGCAGCTTGGGGCAGGGGACTAACTATGGCTACACCTTC.

This chain uses TRBV7-6 with TRBJ2-1, with 11 bases identical to TRBD2. V shed 6 bases and J 4 bases; nucleotides not matched to a gene: 5. The germline V gene encodes CDR1 SGHVS and CDR2 FNYEAQ. The CDR3 spans 15 residues. CDR3 in amino acids: CASSRSGGAYNEQFF. The CDR3, as DNA: TGTGCCAGCAGTCGTAGCGGGGGGGCTTACAATGAGCAGTTCTTC.

V is TRBV19 and J is TRBJ1-5; 8 bases are a match to TRBD1. CDR1 and CDR2 (germline): LNHDA, SQIVND (reference sequence). The CDR3 spans 16 residues. The J segment lost 2 bases and the V segment lost 5 bases, leaving 8 bases of the junction unmatched. The CDR3 protein is CASSEDRVAGNQPQHF. CDR3 coding DNA: TGTGCCAGTAGTGAGGACAGGGTTGCGGGCAATCAGCCCCAGCATTTT.

This chain joins TRBV18 and TRBJ1-1; 8 nucleotides agree with TRBD1. Germline V gene data show CDR1 as KGHSH and CDR2 as LQKENI. V shed 5 bases and J 5 bases; nucleotides not matched to a gene: 7. This CDR3 has 14 residues. The CDR3 DNA reads as TGTGCCAGCTCAAAAACAGGGGGTGAAACTGAAGCTTTCTTT. It specifies CASSKTGGETEAFF. Together with reference TRBV18 and TRBJ1-1, the CDR3 gives the full variable domain: NAGVMQNPRHLVRRRGQEARLRCSPMKGHSHVYWYRQLPEEGLKFMVYLQKENIIDESGMPKERFSAEFPKEGPSILRIQQVVRGDSAAYFCASSKTGGETEAFFGQGTRLTVV.

This clone was observed a few times. This rearrangement joins TRBV24-1 to TRBJ2-3; D is possibly TRBD1 (6 bases). V lost 7 bases to trimming and J lost 6 bases, with 19 bases between them. The CDR3 is made up of 15 amino acids. Germline V gene lookup returns CDR1 KGHDR and CDR2 SFDVKD. In DNA form, the CDR3 reads TGTGCCACCAGGGACCGGGACATGTTGAAGGATACGCAGTATTTT. As protein: CATRDRDMLKDTQYF.

This rearrangement joins TRBV5-1 to TRBJ2-4; D is unresolved. CDR3 length: 13 amino acids. Germline V gene sequence: CDR1 SGHRS, CDR2 YFSETQ. V lost 4 bases to trimming and J lost 5 bases, with 10 bases between them. The CDR3 nucleotides read TGCGCCAGCAGCCCCGACGGAGAAAACATTCAGTACTTC. This encodes CASSPDGENIQYF.

This rearrangement joins TRBV19 to TRBJ1-2; 7 bases agree with TRBD1. The CDR3 loop spans 14 amino acids. Trimming at V came to 5 bases and at J to 7 bases, leaving 10 bases not matched to a gene. Germline V gene lookup returns CDR1 LNHDA and CDR2 SQIVND (reference sequence). CDR3 bases: TGTGCCAGTAGTTCCGACAGGGCCAGACGTGGCTACACCTTC. It encodes CASSSDRARRGYTF.

The chain employs TRBV5-1 and TRBJ2-2; D unresolved. Germline V gene data show CDR1 as SGHRS and CDR2 as YFSETQ. The CDR3 has 17 amino acids. The V end was cut by 4 bases, the J end by 2 bases, with 18 bases between. CDR3 amino acids: CASSIRRWQSNTGELFF. The CDR3 DNA reads as TGCGCCAGCAGCATAAGGAGATGGCAGAGCAACACCGGGGAGCTGTTTTTT.

The chain carries TRBV9 and TRBJ2-7; tentatively, D is TRBD2 (5 bases). Trimming cost V 0 bases and J 5 bases, with 24 bases left between them. The CDR3 totals 18 residues. Germline loops: CDR1 SGDLS, CDR2 YYNGEE. The CDR3 coding sequence is TGTGCCAGCAGCGTAGGGCAGAACGGGATCTTCAGGCTAGACGAGCAGTACTTC. Translating it yields CASSVGQNGIFRLDEQYF.

This chain joins TRBV6-5 and TRBJ1-2; 7 nucleotides align to TRBD1. The CDR3 runs 16 residues. From germline, CDR1 is MNHEY and CDR2 SVGAGI. V lost 0 bases and J lost 5; bases outside the gene matches: 9. This CDR3 is CASSYSTDRALYGYTF. The CDR3 DNA reads TGTGCCAGCAGTTACTCGACAGACAGGGCACTTTATGGCTACACCTTC.

CDR3 protein: CASSRDRNDYGYTF. CDR3 DNA: TGTGCCAGCTCACGGGACAGAAACGACTATGGCTACACCTTC. The chain links TRBV18 to TRBJ1-2; 7 bases are shared with TRBD1. The germline V gene has CDR1 KGHSH and CDR2 LQKENI. With 4 bases clipped from V and 3 bases from J, the junction kept 5 bases outside the gene matches. CDR3 length: 14 residues.

The rearrangement links TRBV9 to TRBJ2-3; TRBD2 agrees at 9 bases. The ends lost 3 bases at V and 5 bases at J; junction bases unmatched: 4. The germline gives CDR1 SGDLS, CDR2 YYNGEE. This CDR3 contains 14 residues. The CDR3 DNA is TGTGCCAGCAGCGAGAGCGGGGGGAGAGATACGCAGTATTTT. It is translated as CASSESGGRDTQYF.